This T cell receptor (beta chain) is from a study of cytomegalovirus exposure and HLA in healthy donors. In the PCR, 60 Vbeta and 13 Jbeta primers were used. As handled by the study authors: Unique TCR beta chains totaled some 78 million in a later count, with roughly 11 million of them shared. The data were produced by immunoSEQ multiplex PCR, yet TCRdb's version contains in-frame clones alone and is incomplete. That table gives V, J and clone size, and the DNA gave D and trimming. The sample records 97,000 or so clones, approximately 82% being singletons. General study results and limits: For most TCR beta V segments, an earlier analysis put the productive rate at about 90% or about 30% of the time. Several V segments, TRBV6-2 and TRBV6-3 among them, could not be told apart and were dropped.

A remark on this clone: As yet, its antigen is unknown.

The junction had 6 bases not matched to a gene; V was cut back by 4 bases and J by 2 bases. The CDR3 consists of 15 residues. The germline gives CDR1 SGDLS, CDR2 YYNGEE. The sequenced material came from PBMCs. The TCR originated in a man aged 40-50 years in good health and CMV-seronegative. V is TRBV9 and J is TRBJ2-1; 7 nucleotides agree with TRBD1. CDR3 sequence: CASSRRTGPYNEQFF. CDR3 bases: TGTGCCAGCAGCCGACGGACAGGTCCCTACAATGAGCAGTTCTTC.